The clone carrying this T cell receptor (beta chain) is deemed medium-sized. Antigen unknown. This CDR3 region has 13 residues. V shed 7 bases and J shed 6 bases, with 15 bases lying between them. Adaptor-ligated barcode primers were used to amplify TRBV12-4/TRBJ1-2 clonotypes. Each CDR3 protein gets one entry after TCRdb re-called the multiplex PCR reads with MiXCR. The data contain about 2,400 distinct CDR3 sequences, 2% to 3% of them singletons. The sorted Tregs were CD4+CD25+CD127-/low cells. General study findings and limits: Tumor Tregs overlapped most with tumor, then blood, naive CD4+ cells. Approximately 14% of tumor Treg sequences matched naive CD4+ cells. Tumor memory CD4+ T cell TCR gene usage clustered with blood and lymph node memory CD4+ cells and lymph node naive CD4+ cells.

The receptor was derived from a female donor with breast cancer. The chain links TRBV12-3 or TRBV12-4 to TRBJ1-2; possibly TRBD1 for D (6 bases). Material for sequencing was tumor-infiltrating Tregs sorted from the breast tumor. CDR3 region: CASTPRQGHGYTF. In DNA form, the CDR3 reads TGTGCCAGCACTCCGAGGCAGGGGCATGGCTACACCTTC.